The clone carrying this T cell receptor (beta chain) was seen just once. This record belongs to a study of blood T cell repertoires in COVID-19. About the research overall: Spain, Italy and the United States supplied samples that represented acute and convalescent COVID-19. The cDNA or gDNA used as material had been derived from T cells, B-cell-depleted T cells, or PBMCs.

Original methodology: Amplification of reference gene primers provided the estimated nucleated cell counts. This table comes from immunoSEQ multiplex PCR, and its TCRdb copy is limited to in-frame clones, with some not included. Clone size and the V and J calls come from that table; the DNA yielded D and trimming. The sample comprises about 200,000 clones, around 85% of which are singletons, and about 8% rests with the top ten. In germline, CDR1 is SNHLY, CDR2 FYNNEI. The CDR3 sequence is 14 residues long. V lost 3 bases, J lost 10 bases, and 15 bases lay in between. The chain joins TRBV2 to TRBJ1-4; TRBD1 is a possible D gene (6 bases). The material sequenced was peripheral blood. The TCR sequence derives from a woman aged 80 or over with acute or convalescent COVID-19. The DNA of the CDR3 is TGTGCCAGCAGTGATGCCAGGGGAAGCGGAAAACTGTTTTTT. Amino acids: CASSDARGSGKLFF.